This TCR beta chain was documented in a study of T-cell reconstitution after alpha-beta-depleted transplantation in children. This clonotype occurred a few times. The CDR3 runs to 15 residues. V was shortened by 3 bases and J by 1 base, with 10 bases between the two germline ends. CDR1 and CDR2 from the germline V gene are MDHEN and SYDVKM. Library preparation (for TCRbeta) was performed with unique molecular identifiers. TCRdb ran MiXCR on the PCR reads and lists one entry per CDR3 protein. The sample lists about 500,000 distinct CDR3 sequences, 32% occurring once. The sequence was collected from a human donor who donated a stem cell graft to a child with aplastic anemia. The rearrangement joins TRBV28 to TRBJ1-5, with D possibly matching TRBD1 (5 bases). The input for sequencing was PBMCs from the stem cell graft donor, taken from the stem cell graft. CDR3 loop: CASSFIQASNQPQHF. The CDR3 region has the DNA TGTGCCAGCAGTTTCATACAGGCGAGCAATCAGCCCCAGCATTTT.